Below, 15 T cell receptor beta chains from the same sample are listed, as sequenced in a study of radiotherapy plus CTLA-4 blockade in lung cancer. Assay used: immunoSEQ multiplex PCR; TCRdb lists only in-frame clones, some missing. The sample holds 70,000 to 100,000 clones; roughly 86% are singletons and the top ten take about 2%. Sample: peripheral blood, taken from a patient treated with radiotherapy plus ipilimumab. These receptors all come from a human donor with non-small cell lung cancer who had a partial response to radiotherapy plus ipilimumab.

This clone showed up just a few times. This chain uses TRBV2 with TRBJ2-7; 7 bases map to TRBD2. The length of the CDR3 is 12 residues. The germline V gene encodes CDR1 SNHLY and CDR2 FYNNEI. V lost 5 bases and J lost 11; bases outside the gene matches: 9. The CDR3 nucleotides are TGTGCCAGCAGTCTGGAGCGGGGAGGGGAGTACGTC. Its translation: CASSLERGGEYV.

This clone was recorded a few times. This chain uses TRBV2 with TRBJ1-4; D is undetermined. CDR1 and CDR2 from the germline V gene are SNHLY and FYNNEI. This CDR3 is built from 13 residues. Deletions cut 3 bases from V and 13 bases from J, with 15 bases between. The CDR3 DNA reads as TGTGCCAGCAGTGACGTGGAGGGCCTTATACTGTTTTTT. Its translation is CASSDVEGLILFF.

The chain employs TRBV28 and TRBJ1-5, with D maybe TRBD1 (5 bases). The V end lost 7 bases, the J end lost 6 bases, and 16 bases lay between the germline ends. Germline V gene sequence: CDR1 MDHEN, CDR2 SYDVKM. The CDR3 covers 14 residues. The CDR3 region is CASNSGGAFQPQHF. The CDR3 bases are TGTGCCAGCAATAGCGGAGGGGCGTTTCAGCCCCAGCATTTT.

The CDR3 loop reads CASSFDRAGTQYF. Written as DNA, the CDR3 is TGTGCCAGCAGCTTTGACAGGGCAGGGACCCAGTACTTC. The chain carries TRBV5-4 and TRBJ2-5; 7 bases match TRBD1. The germline CDR1 and CDR2 sequences are SGHNT and YYREEE (reference sequence). The V gene end was trimmed by 2 bases and the J gene end by 7 bases; junction bases not matched to a gene: 5. The CDR3 loop spans 13 amino acids. The variable domain in full, completed from reference TRBV5-4 and TRBJ2-5, reads ETGVTQSPTHLIKTRGQQVTLRCSSQSGHNTVSWYQQALGQGPQFIFQYYREEENGRGNFPPRFSGLQFPNYSSELNVNALELDDSALYLCASSFDRAGTQYFGPGTRLLVL.

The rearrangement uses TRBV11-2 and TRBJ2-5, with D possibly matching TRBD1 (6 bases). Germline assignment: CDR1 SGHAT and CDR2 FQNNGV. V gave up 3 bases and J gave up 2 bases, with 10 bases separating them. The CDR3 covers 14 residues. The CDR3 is CASSFDRYQETQYF. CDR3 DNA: TGTGCCAGCAGCTTCGACAGGTATCAAGAGACCCAGTACTTC. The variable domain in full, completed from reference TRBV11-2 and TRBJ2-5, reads EAGVAQSPRYKIIEKRQSVAFWCNPISGHATLYWYQQILGQGPKLLIQFQNNGVVDDSQLPKDRFSAERLKGVDSTLKIQPAKLEDSAVYLCASSFDRYQETQYFGPGTRLLVL.

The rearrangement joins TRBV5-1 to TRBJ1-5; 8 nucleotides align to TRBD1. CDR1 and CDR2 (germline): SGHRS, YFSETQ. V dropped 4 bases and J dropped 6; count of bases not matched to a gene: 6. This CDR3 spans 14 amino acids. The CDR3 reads CASSLTGEGQPQHF. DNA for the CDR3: TGCGCCAGCAGCCTGACAGGGGAAGGTCAGCCCCAGCATTTT.

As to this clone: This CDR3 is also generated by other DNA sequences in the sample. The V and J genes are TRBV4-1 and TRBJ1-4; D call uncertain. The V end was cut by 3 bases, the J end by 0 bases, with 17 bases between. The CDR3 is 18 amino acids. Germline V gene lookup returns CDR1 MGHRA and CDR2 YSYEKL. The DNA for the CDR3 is TGCGCCAGCAGCCACCAGAGAGGGCGATTTGCAACTAATGAAAAACTGTTTTTT. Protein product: CASSHQRGRFATNEKLFF.

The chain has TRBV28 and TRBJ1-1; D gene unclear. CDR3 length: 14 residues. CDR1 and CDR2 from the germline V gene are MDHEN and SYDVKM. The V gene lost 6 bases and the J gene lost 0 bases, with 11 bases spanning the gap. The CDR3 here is CASRNSLMNTEAFF. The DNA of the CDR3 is TGTGCCAGCAGAAACAGCCTAATGAACACTGAAGCTTTCTTT. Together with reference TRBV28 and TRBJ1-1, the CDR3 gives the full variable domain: DVKVTQSSRYLVKRTGEKVFLECVQDMDHENMFWYRQDPGLGLRLIYFSYDVKMKEKGDIPEGYSVSREKKERFSLILESASTNQTSMYLCASRNSLMNTEAFFGQGTRLTVV.

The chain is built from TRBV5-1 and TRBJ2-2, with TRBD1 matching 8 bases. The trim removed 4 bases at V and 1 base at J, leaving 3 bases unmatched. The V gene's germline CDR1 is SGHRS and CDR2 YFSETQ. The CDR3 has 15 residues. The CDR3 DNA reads TGCGCCAGCAGCATGGACAGGGTGAACACCGGGGAGCTGTTTTTT. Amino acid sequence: CASSMDRVNTGELFF.

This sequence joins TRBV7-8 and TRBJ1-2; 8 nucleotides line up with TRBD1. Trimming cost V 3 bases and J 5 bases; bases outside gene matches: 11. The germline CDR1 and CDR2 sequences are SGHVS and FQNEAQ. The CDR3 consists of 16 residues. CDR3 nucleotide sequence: TGTGCCAGCAGCTTCGGGGCAGGGGGCGAGGGATATGGCTACACCTTC. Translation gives CASSFGAGGEGYGYTF. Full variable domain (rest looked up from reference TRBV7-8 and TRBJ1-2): GAGVSQSPRYKVAKRGQDVALRCDPISGHVSLFWYQQALGQGPEFLTYFQNEAQLDKSGLPSDRFFAERPEGSVSTLKIQRTQQEDSAVYLCASSFGAGGEGYGYTFGSGTRLTVV.

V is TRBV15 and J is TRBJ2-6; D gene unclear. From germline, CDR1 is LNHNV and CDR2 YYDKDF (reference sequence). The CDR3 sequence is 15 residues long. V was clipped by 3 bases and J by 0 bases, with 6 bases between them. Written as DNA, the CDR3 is TGTGCCACCAGCAGCCAGTTCTCTGGGGCCAACGTCCTGACTTTC. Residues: CATSSQFSGANVLTF.

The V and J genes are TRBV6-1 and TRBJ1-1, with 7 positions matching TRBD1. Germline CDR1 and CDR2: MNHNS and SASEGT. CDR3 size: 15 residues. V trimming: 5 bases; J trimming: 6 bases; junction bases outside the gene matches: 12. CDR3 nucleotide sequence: TGTGCCAGCAGTTCCGCGACAGGGTTAGTGGCTGAAGCTTTCTTT. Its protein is CASSSATGLVAEAFF.

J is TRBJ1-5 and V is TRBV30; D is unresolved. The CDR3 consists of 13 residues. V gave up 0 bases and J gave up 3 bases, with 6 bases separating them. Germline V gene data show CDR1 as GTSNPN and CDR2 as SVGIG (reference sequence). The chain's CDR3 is CAWSVIVNQPQHF. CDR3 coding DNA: TGTGCCTGGAGTGTAATAGTCAATCAGCCCCAGCATTTT.

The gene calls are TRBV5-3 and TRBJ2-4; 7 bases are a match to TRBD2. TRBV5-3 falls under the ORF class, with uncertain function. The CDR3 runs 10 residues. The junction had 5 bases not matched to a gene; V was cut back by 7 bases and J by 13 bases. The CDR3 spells CARSGEGQYF. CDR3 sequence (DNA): TGTGCCAGATCTGGGGAGGGGCAGTACTTC.

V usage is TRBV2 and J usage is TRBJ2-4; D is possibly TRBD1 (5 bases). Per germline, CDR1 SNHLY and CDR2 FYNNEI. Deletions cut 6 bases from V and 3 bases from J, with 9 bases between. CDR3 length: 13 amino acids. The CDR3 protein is CASSQGSKNIQYF. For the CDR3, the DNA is TGTGCCAGCAGCCAGGGAAGCAAAAACATTCAGTACTTC.